This T cell receptor (beta chain) was found in a study of cytomegalovirus exposure and HLA in healthy donors. Primers included in the PCR were 60 Vbeta and 13 Jbeta primers. The assay was immunoSEQ multiplex PCR, and TCRdb's table has in-frame clones only and misses some. The sample has 150,000 to 200,000 clones, more than 75% seen once. Sequencing was performed on PBMCs. This TCR came from a girl aged 10 to 17 in good health and CMV-seropositive.

In DNA, the CDR3 is TGTGCCAGCAGTTTACCTCTCGGGACAGGGGGCTGGTCGGGAGCAAACGAGCAGTACTTC. Amino acids: CASSLPLGTGGWSGANEQYF. The chain employs TRBV28 and TRBJ2-7, with 12 bases matching TRBD1. V gave up 2 bases and J gave up 5 bases; unmatched junction bases: 19. Germline assignment: CDR1 MDHEN and CDR2 SYDVKM. The CDR3 covers 20 residues.